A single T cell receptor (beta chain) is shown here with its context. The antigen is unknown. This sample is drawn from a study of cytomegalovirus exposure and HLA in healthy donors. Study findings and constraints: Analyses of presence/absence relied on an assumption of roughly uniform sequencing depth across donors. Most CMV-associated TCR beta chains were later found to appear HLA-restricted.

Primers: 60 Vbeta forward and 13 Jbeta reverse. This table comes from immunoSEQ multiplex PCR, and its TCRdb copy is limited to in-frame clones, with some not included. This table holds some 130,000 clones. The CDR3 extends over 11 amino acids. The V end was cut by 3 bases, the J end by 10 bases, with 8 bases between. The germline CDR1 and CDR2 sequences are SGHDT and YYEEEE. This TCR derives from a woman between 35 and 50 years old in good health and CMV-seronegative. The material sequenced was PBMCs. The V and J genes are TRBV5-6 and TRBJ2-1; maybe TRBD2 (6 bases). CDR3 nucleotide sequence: TGTGCCAGCAGCTGGGGGAGGGAGCAGTTCTTC. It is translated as CASSWGREQFF. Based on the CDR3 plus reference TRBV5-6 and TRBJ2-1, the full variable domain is DAGVTQSPTHLIKTRGQQVTLRCSPKSGHDTVSWYQQALGQGPQFIFQYYEEEERQRGNFPDRFSGHQFPNYSSELNVNALLLGDSALYLCASSWGREQFFGPGTRLTVL.